This T cell receptor beta chain was retrieved from a study of cytomegalovirus exposure and HLA in healthy donors. A multiplex PCR was run with 60 Vbeta primers and 13 Jbeta primers. Measured with immunoSEQ multiplex PCR; TCRdb has only the in-frame clones, and not every one. This table holds around 140,000 clones, 66% found once. About this clone: The antigen remains unidentified.

Study conclusions and caveats: Most observed TCR sequences were rare, whereas some public TCRs were detected in many donors. Researchers catalogued under 200 TCR beta chains as cytomegalovirus-associated. TRBV6-2, TRBV6-3 and other indistinguishable V segments were excluded.

CDR1 and CDR2 (germline): LGHNT, FRNRAP. V was trimmed by 0 bases and J by 3 bases, leaving 5 bases between them. This CDR3 region has 13 residues. While unrecorded immune exposures were likely, the donors were nominally healthy when sampled. The source material was PBMCs. This sequence was found in a woman aged 55-70 years in good health and CMV-seronegative. The V and J genes are TRBV12-5 and TRBJ1-1; no definite D call. The CDR3 sequence is CASGLVSYTEAFF. CDR3 DNA sequence: TGTGCTAGTGGTTTGGTATCATACACTGAAGCTTTCTTT.